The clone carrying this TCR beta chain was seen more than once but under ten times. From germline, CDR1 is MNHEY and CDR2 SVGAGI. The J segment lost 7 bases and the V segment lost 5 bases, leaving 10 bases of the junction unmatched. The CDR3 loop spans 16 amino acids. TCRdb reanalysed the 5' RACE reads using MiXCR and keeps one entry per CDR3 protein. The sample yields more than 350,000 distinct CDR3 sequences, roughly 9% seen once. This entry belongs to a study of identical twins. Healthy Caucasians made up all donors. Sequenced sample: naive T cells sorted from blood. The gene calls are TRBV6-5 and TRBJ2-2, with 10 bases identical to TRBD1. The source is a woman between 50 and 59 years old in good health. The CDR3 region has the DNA TGTGCCAGCAGTCCCGGACAGGGGGGAATCATCGGGGAGCTGTTTTTT. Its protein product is CASSPGQGGIIGELFF.